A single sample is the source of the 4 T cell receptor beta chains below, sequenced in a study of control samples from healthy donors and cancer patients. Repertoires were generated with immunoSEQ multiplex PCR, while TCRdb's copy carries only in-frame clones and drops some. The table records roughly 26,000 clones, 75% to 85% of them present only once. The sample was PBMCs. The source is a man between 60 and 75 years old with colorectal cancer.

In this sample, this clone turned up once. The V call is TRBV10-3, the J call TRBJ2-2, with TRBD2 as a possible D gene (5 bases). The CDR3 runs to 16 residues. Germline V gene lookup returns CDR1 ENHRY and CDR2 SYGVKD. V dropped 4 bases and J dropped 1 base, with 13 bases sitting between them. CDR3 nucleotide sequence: TGTGCCATCAGTGCGGGTTCGGGAAGGAACACCGGGGAGCTGTTTTTT. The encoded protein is CAISAGSGRNTGELFF.

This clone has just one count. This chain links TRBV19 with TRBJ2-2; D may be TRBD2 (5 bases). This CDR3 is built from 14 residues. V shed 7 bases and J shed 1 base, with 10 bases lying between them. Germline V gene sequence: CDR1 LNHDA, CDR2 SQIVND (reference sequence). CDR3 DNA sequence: TGTGCCAGTACTAGCAGTGGGAACACCGGGGAGCTGTTTTTT. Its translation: CASTSSGNTGELFF.

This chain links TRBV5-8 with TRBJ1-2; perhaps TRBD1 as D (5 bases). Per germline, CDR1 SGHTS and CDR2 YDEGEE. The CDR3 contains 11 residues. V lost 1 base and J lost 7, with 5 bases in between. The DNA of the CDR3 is TGTGCCAGCAGCTTGAGGGGTGGCTACACCTTC. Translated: CASSLRGGYTF.

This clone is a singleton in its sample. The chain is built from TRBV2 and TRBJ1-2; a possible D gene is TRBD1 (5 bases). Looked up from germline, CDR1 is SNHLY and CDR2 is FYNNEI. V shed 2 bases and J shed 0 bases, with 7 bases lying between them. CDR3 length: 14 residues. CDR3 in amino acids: CASSEQGPNYGYTF. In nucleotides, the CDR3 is TGTGCCAGCAGTGAACAGGGTCCTAACTATGGCTACACCTTC.